The rows below give T cell receptor beta chains drawn from one sample of a study of identical twins. TCRdb reanalysed the 5' RACE reads using MiXCR and keeps one entry per CDR3 protein. The repertoire holds approximately 530,000 distinct CDR3 sequences, with approximately 20% as singletons. The sample was also reused in another study, on yellow fever vaccine responses in identical twins.

The sequencing sample was made of CD4+ T cells sorted from blood. These receptors were taken from a woman younger than 35 in good health. Both conserved end residues are part of each CDR3. Fields, in order: clone size, D gene, J gene, V gene, CDR3 protein, CDR3 DNA. The D gene is left open where the match is weak. Expanded clones get a size class; other rows say once, few or many, or leave the size out.

-	TRBD1	TRBJ1-1	TRBV3-1	CASSHPGGRGTEAFF	TGTGCCAGCAGCCACCCAGGGGGTAGGGGCACTGAAGCTTTCTTT
-	-	TRBJ2-2	TRBV7-7	CASRNANTGELFF	TGTGCCAGCAGAAACGCGAACACCGGGGAGCTGTTTTTT
-	TRBD1	TRBJ2-3	TRBV10-3	CAIRGNQDRLDTQYF	TGTGCCATCAGGGGAAACCAGGACAGGTTGGATACGCAGTATTTT
-	-	TRBJ1-1	TRBV15	CATSREGPPNTEAFF	TGTGCCACCAGCAGAGAGGGACCGCCGAACACTGAAGCTTTCTTT
few	TRBD1	TRBJ2-4	TRBV5-1	CASSLGTGETLTKNIQYF	TGCGCCAGCAGCCTCGGGACAGGGGAAACATTAACCAAAAACATTCAGTACTTC
few	-	TRBJ2-7	TRBV12-3/TRBV12-4	CASSPQATYEQYF	TGTGCCAGCAGTCCACAGGCGACCTACGAGCAGTACTTC
few	TRBD2	TRBJ2-1	TRBV6-1	CASSDERERSYNEQFF	TGTGCCAGCAGTGACGAGCGGGAGAGGTCCTACAATGAGCAGTTCTTC
few	-	TRBJ2-5	TRBV10-3	CAISEEGAAQYF	TGTGCCATCAGTGAAGAGGGTGCGGCCCAGTACTTC
-	-	TRBJ1-6	TRBV5-5	CASSLGMNYNSPLHF	TGTGCCAGCAGCTTGGGCATGAACTACAATTCACCCCTCCACTTT
-	-	TRBJ2-7	TRBV7-6	CASSSYRAEQYF	TGTGCCAGCAGCTCTTACAGGGCCGAGCAGTACTTC
-	TRBD1	TRBJ2-1	TRBV28	CASRGGTGAYNEQFF	TGTGCCAGCAGAGGTGGGACAGGGGCCTACAATGAGCAGTTCTTC
-	-	TRBJ2-1	TRBV20-1	CSARTNNEQFF	TGCAGTGCTCGGACTAACAATGAGCAGTTCTTC
-	-	TRBJ1-2	TRBV20-1	CSARSGVGYTF	TGCAGTGCTAGGTCCGGGGTTGGCTACACCTTC
-	-	TRBJ2-2	TRBV5-4	CASSSTGRRGTGELFF	TGTGCCAGCAGCTCCACCGGGAGAAGAGGCACCGGGGAGCTGTTTTTT
-	TRBD2	TRBJ2-1	TRBV24-1	CATSDLGSPGGNNEQFF	TGTGCCACCAGTGATTTGGGGTCCCCGGGAGGGAACAATGAGCAGTTCTTC
-	-	TRBJ2-3	TRBV20-1	CSASGGISTDTQYF	TGCAGTGCTAGTGGAGGGATTAGCACAGATACGCAGTATTTT
few	TRBD1	TRBJ1-5	TRBV3-1	CASSQQGVSNQPQHF	TGTGCCAGCAGCCAACAGGGGGTAAGCAATCAGCCCCAGCATTTT
-	-	TRBJ2-2	TRBV4-1	CASSQWTPNTGELFF	TGCGCCAGCAGCCAATGGACCCCGAACACCGGGGAGCTGTTTTTT